This T cell receptor (beta chain) was captured in a study of shared clonotypes between healthy human individuals. Trimming cost V 4 bases and J 8 bases, with 9 bases left between them. The CDR3 covers 12 residues. The germline gives CDR1 SNHLY, CDR2 FYNNEI. Study observations and caveats: Genetic and exposure-history diversity was limited by the small donor number.

TCRdb keeps only in-frame clones here, not all; method: immunoSEQ multiplex PCR. The repertoire holds hundreds of thousands of clones, with around 72% as singletons. This clone was counted a single time. Its antigen is still unknown. The material sequenced was memory CD4+ T cells sorted from blood. The subset was: CD45RA-negative fraction. The clonotype comes from a woman between 25 and 40 years old in good health. The chain couples TRBV2 to TRBJ2-4; D gene uncertain. The CDR3 bases are TGTGCCAGCAGTGCCTGGACGGACATTCAGTACTTC. It specifies CASSAWTDIQYF.